A selection of T cell receptor beta chains follows, all from one sample in a study of blood T cell repertoires in COVID-19. Sequencing used immunoSEQ multiplex PCR; TCRdb keeps in-frame clones, though not all of them. The sample lists roughly 50,000 clones; 65% to 85% were seen once. What was sequenced was peripheral blood. The receptors here all came from a human donor with active or convalescent COVID-19. The donor label of this sample is uncertain. Both conserved end residues are part of each CDR3. The D gene is left open where the match is weak. Some rows have no size entry. The others give once, few or many, or a class for an expanded clone.

d_gene,j_gene,abundance,v_gene,CDR3nt,CDR3aa
.,TRBJ2-2,.,TRBV15,TGTGCCACCAGCAGAGAATTGGGGCCCGGGGAGCTGTTTTTT,CATSRELGPGELFF
TRBD2,TRBJ2-1,.,TRBV19,TGTGCCAGTAGTTTCGGGACTAGCGGGCTCAATGAGCAGTTCTTC,CASSFGTSGLNEQFF
TRBD2,TRBJ2-7,.,TRBV7-3,TGTGCCAGCAGCTTAACAGCGGGAGGGGACTACGAGCAGTACTTC,CASSLTAGGDYEQYF
.,TRBJ1-3,few,TRBV5-1,TGCGCCAGCACACGAGGGATCGATGGAAACACCATATATTTT,CASTRGIDGNTIYF
TRBD2,TRBJ2-5,.,TRBV7-9,TGTGCCAGCAGCTTAGCGGCGGGAGGGGGCCGGACCCAGTACTTC,CASSLAAGGGRTQYF
TRBD1,TRBJ1-3,.,TRBV29-1,TGCAGCGCTGGGACAGTTTCTGGAAACACCATATATTTT,CSAGTVSGNTIYF
TRBD2,TRBJ2-2,.,TRBV7-7,TGTGCCAGCAGCTTAGGGACTAGCGACACCGGGGAGCTGTTTTTT,CASSLGTSDTGELFF
TRBD2,TRBJ2-1,.,TRBV27,TGTGCCAGCAGTTTAGGGTCTAGCGGGAGGGCAACCTACAATGAGCAGTTCTTC,CASSLGSSGRATYNEQFF
TRBD2,TRBJ2-7,.,TRBV11-1,TGTGCCAGCAGCTCAGCGGGAGCCTACGAGCAGTACTTC,CASSSAGAYEQYF
TRBD2,TRBJ2-1,.,TRBV19,TGTGCCAGTAGTATAGGTAGCGGGACCCGACCCTACAATGAGCAGTTCTTC,CASSIGSGTRPYNEQFF
TRBD2,TRBJ2-1,.,TRBV7-9,TGTGCCAGCAGCACCCGGGGGGGCGGCTCCTACAATGAGCAGTTCTTC,CASSTRGGGSYNEQFF
.,TRBJ2-1,.,TRBV27,TGTGCCAGCAGTTTACGGCGGGCAGGGGGGTACAATGAGCAGTTCTTC,CASSLRRAGGYNEQFF
.,TRBJ2-1,.,TRBV11-3,TGTGCCAGCAGCTTGAACAGAAACAATGAGCAGTTCTTC,CASSLNRNNEQFF
.,TRBJ2-7,once,TRBV12-3/TRBV12-4,TGTGCCAGCAGTCCGTTATTGGGGCCGCAGTACTTC,CASSPLLGPQYF
.,TRBJ2-7,.,TRBV4-3,TGCGCCAGCAGCCAAGGCGCGGGAAACGAGCAGTACTTC,CASSQGAGNEQYF
TRBD2,TRBJ2-1,.,TRBV15,TGTGCCACCAGCCCCTGGGCGGGGACTAGGGGCAATGAGCAGTTCTTC,CATSPWAGTRGNEQFF
TRBD2,TRBJ2-3,.,TRBV24-1,TGTGCCACCAGTGGCGGCGGGAGCAACGGCCACCTCCAGGATACGCAGTATTTT,CATSGGGSNGHLQDTQYF
TRBD1,TRBJ2-4,.,TRBV24-1,TGTGCCACCAGTGACACAGACAGGGCGAGGAACATTCAGTACTTC,CATSDTDRARNIQYF
.,TRBJ2-7,.,TRBV19,TGTGCCAGTAGTACGTACCCCGGTGCCATCGAGCAGTACTTC,CASSTYPGAIEQYF
.,TRBJ2-7,.,TRBV27,TGTGCCAGCAGTACCCTCCTCACTAGCAGTTACGAGCAGTACTTC,CASSTLLTSSYEQYF